The 10 T cell receptor beta chains listed next were all sequenced from one sample in a study of blood T cells in healthy people across ages. PCR was performed a second time for roughly 7 to 12 cycles using a sample-barcoded 5' primer and a J-beta primer mix. TCRdb analysed the 5' RACE reads with MiXCR anew, one entry per CDR3 protein. This repertoire shows some 890,000 distinct CDR3 sequences, approximately 32% found once; its top ten account for about a tenth. This sample also appeared in a second study, on T cells of mothers and their children.

Source material: blood. The receptors here all came from a woman in her thirties or forties in good health.

V and J are TRBV5-1 and TRBJ2-2, with 9 bases identical to TRBD1. J was trimmed by 5 bases and V by 5 bases; bases with no gene match: 10. CDR3 size: 16 residues. CDR1 and CDR2 (germline): SGHRS, YFSETQ. Here the CDR3 reads CASSSRDRVITGELFF. CDR3 in DNA: TGCGCCAGCAGTTCCCGGGACAGGGTGATAACCGGGGAGCTGTTTTTT.

This sequence joins TRBV20-1 and TRBJ1-1; 7 nucleotides align to TRBD1. V lost 1 base, J lost 5 bases, and 10 bases stayed unmatched. This CDR3 has 15 residues. Germline lookup yields CDR1 DFQATT and CDR2 SNEGSKA (reference sequence). The CDR3 coding sequence is TGCAGTGCTAGAGCGAACAGGGGCGGGGGAACTGAAGCTTTCTTT. Translation gives CSARANRGGGTEAFF.

The genes are TRBV2 and TRBJ2-1; 12 nucleotides agree with TRBD2. With 6 bases clipped from V and 10 bases from J, the junction kept 13 bases outside the gene matches. This CDR3 region has 16 residues. The germline gives CDR1 SNHLY, CDR2 FYNNEI. CDR3 sequence reads: CASRVDTSGGPREQFF. CDR3 nucleotide sequence: TGTGCCAGCAGAGTCGATACTAGCGGGGGGCCAAGGGAGCAGTTCTTC.

This clonotype has at least ten counts. The chain uses TRBV5-1 and TRBJ2-5; D gene uncertain. V was pared by 4 bases and J by 5 bases, with 15 bases between. This CDR3 is built from 14 residues. From germline, CDR1 is SGHRS and CDR2 YFSETQ. Here the CDR3 DNA reads TGCGCCAGCAGCCAGCAGCAAGTGGGGGAGACCCAGTACTTC. Its translation is CASSQQQVGETQYF.

This clonotype was seen ten or more times. The gene calls are TRBV14 and TRBJ2-1, with TRBD1 matching over 11 bases. J gave up 6 bases and V 4 bases, and 11 bases lay outside the gene matches. Germline CDR1 SGHDN, CDR2 FVKESK. The length of the CDR3 is 17 residues. The CDR3: CASSPRTGGIIINEQFF. The DNA of the CDR3 is TGTGCCAGCAGCCCGAGGACAGGGGGCATAATAATCAATGAGCAGTTCTTC.

The genes are TRBV19 and TRBJ1-2; D is ambiguous. There are 15 residues in the CDR3. V lost 3 bases and J lost 3, with 14 bases in between. Germline lookup yields CDR1 LNHDA and CDR2 SQIVND (reference sequence). CDR3 DNA: TGTGCCAGTAGTATCACTGTCGGCAGCCACTATGGCTACACCTTC. Its protein product is CASSITVGSHYGYTF.

The chain joins TRBV29-1 to TRBJ2-5; no reliable D call. Between the trimmed V and J ends, which lost 8 bases and 5 bases, there was a span of 15 bases. This CDR3 has 12 amino acids. CDR1 is SQVTM and CDR2 is ANQGSEA in the germline V gene. As DNA, the CDR3 is TGCAGCACTAAAACACAGCATGAGACCCAGTACTTC. It translates to CSTKTQHETQYF.

The chain couples TRBV4-1 to TRBJ2-7; D not resolved. The CDR3 loop spans 16 amino acids. The V end was cut by 1 base, the J end by 2 bases, with 15 bases between. Germline CDR1 MGHRA, CDR2 YSYEKL. The chain's CDR3 is CASSQADKEYPYEQYF. The CDR3 DNA reads TGCGCCAGCAGCCAAGCAGACAAAGAGTACCCCTACGAGCAGTACTTC.

V and J are TRBV29-1 and TRBJ2-7, with no clear D. In germline, CDR1 is SQVTM, CDR2 ANQGSEA. CDR3 length: 12 amino acids. V gave up 6 bases and J gave up 1 base, with 10 bases separating them. CDR3: CSVCSESYEQYF. As DNA, the CDR3 is TGCAGCGTCTGCAGCGAATCCTACGAGCAGTACTTC.

Many counts were recorded for this clonotype. The V gene is TRBV11-2, the J gene TRBJ1-2; no firm D call. The CDR3 runs to 11 residues. Looked up from germline, CDR1 is SGHAT and CDR2 is FQNNGV. V dropped 7 bases and J dropped 5 bases, with 8 bases sitting between them. CDR3 DNA sequence: TGTGCCAGCACCCTCCTTTATGGCTACACCTTC. Translation: CASTLLYGYTF.